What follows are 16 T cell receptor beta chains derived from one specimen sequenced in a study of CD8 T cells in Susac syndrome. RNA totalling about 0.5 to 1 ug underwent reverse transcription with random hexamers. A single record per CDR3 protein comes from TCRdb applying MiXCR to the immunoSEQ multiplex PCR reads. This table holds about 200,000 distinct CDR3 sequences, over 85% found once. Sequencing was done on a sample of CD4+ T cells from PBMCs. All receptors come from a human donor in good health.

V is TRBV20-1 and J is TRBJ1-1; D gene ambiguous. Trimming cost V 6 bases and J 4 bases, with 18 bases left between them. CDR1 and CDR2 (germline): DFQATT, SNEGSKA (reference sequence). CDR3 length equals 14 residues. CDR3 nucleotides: TGCAGTGCGGCGGGCAGGTCGGCGTCCACTGAAGCTTTCTTT. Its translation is CSAAGRSASTEAFF.

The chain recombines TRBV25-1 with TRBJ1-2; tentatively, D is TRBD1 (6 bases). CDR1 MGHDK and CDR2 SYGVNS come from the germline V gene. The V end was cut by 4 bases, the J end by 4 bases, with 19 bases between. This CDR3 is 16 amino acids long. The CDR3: CASSVGGSGAVYGYTF. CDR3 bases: TGTGCCAGCAGTGTAGGGGGGAGTGGGGCGGTCTATGGCTACACCTTC.

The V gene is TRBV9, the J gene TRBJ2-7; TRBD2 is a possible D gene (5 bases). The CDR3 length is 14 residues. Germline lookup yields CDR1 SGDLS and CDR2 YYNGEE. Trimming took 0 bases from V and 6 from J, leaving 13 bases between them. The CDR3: CASSVEAGSGEQYV. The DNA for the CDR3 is TGTGCCAGCAGCGTAGAGGCGGGCTCGGGCGAGCAGTACGTC.

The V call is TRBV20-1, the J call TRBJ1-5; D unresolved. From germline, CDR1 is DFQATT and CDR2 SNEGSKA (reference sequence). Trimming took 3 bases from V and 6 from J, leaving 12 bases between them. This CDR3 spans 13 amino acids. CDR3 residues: CSASSPNVQPQHF. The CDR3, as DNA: TGCAGTGCTAGTAGTCCGAATGTTCAGCCCCAGCATTTT.

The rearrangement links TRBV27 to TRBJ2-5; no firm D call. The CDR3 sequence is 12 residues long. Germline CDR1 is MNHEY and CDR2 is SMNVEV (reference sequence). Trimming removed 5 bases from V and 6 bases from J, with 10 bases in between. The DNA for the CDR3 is TGTGCCAGCAGTGCATCTCGGCAGACCCAGTACTTC. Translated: CASSASRQTQYF.

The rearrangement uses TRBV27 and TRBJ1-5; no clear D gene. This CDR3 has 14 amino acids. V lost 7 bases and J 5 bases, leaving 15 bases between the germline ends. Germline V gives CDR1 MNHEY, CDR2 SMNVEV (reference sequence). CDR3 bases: TGTGCCAGCAAGGAGGGAGCCGCCTATCAGCCCCAGCATTTT. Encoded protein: CASKEGAAYQPQHF.

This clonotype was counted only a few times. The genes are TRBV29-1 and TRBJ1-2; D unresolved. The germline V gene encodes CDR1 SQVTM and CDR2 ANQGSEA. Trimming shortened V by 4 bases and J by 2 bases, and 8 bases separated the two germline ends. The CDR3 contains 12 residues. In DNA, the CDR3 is TGCAGCGTTGTCTGGCAAAACTATGGCTACACCTTC. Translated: CSVVWQNYGYTF.

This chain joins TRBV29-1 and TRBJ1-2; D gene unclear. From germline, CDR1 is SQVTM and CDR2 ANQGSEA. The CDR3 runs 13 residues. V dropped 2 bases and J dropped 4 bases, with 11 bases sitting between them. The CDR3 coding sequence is TGCAGCGTTGAACAAGGGAACGGCTATGGCTACACCTTC. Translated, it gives CSVEQGNGYGYTF.

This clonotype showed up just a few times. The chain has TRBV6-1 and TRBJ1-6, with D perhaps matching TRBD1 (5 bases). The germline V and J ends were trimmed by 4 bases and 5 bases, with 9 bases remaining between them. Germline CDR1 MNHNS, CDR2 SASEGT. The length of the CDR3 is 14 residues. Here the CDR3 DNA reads TGTGCCAGCAGTGGGAGGGACCATAATTCACCCCTCCACTTT. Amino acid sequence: CASSGRDHNSPLHF.

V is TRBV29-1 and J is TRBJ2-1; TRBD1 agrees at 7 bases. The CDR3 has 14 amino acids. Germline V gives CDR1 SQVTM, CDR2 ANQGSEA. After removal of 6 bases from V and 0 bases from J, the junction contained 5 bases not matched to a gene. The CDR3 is CSVVDRSSYNEQFF. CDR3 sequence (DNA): TGCAGCGTGGTGGACAGGAGCTCCTACAATGAGCAGTTCTTC.

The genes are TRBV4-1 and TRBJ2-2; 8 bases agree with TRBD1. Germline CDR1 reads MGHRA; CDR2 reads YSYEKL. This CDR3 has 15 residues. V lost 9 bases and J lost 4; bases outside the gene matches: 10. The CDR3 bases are TGCGCCAGTACCCTCGGACAGGGAGCCACCGGGGAGCTGTTTTTT. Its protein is CASTLGQGATGELFF.

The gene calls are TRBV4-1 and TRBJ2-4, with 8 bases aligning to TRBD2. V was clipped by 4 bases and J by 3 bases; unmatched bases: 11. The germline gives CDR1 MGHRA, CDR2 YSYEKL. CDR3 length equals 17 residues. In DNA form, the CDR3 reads TGCGCCAGCAGCCCCTCCGGGACTAGTCTTGTCAAAAACATTCAGTACTTC. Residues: CASSPSGTSLVKNIQYF.

CDR3 residues: CASSLTGGGYTF. The CDR3 DNA reads as TGTGCCAGCAGTTTGACAGGGGGCGGCTACACCTTC. The rearrangement joins TRBV28 to TRBJ1-2, with TRBD1 matching over 10 bases. Trimming removed 3 bases from V and 8 bases from J; junction bases left unmatched: 0. The V gene's germline CDR1 is MDHEN and CDR2 SYDVKM. The CDR3 sequence is 12 residues long.

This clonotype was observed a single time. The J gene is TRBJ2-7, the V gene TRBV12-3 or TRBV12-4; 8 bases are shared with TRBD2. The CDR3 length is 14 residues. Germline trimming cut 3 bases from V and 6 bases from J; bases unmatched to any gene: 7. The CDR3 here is CASSLTGTRGEQYV. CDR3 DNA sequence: TGTGCCAGCAGTTTGACCGGGACTAGGGGCGAGCAGTACGTC.

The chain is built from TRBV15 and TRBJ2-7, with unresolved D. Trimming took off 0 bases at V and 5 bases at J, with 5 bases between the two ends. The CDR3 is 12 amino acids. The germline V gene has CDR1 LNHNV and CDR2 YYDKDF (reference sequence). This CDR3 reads CATSRDINEQYF. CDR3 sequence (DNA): TGTGCCACCAGCAGAGATATCAACGAGCAGTACTTC.

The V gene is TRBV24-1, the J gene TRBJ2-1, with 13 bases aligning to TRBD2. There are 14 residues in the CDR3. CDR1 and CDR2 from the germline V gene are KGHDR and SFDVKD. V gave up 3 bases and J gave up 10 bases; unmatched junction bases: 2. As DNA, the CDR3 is TGTGCCACCAGTGATGGGGGACTAGCGGGGGAGCAGTTCTTC. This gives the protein CATSDGGLAGEQFF.